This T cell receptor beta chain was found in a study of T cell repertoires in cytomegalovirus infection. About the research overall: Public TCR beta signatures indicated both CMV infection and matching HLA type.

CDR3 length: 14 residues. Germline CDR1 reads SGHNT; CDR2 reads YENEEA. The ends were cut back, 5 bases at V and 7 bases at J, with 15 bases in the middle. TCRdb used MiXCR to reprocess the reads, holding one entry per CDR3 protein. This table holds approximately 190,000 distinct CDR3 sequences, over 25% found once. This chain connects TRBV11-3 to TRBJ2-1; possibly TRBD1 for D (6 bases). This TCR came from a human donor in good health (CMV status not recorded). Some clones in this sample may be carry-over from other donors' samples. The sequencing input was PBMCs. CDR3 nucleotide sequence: TGTGCCAGCAGCGTAGGAATTCAGGGGAATGAGCAGTTCTTC. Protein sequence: CASSVGIQGNEQFF.